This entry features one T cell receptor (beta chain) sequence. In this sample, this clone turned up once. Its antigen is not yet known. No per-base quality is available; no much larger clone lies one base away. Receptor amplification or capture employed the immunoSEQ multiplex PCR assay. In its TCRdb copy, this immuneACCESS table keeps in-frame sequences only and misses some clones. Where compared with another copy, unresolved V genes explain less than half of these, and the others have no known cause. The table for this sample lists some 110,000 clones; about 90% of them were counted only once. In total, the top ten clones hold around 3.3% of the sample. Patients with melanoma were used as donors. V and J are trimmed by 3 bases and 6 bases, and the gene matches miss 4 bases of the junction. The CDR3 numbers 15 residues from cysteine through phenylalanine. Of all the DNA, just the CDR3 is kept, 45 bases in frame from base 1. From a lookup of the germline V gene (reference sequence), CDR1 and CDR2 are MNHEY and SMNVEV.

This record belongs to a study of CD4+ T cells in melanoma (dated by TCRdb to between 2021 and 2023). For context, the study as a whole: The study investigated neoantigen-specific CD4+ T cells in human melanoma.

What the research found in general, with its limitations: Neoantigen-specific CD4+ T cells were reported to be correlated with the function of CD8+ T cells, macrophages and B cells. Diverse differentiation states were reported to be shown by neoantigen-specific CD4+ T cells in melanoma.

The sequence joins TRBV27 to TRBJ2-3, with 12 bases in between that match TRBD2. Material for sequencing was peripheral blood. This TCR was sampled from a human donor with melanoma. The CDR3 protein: CASSFRLAGADTQYF. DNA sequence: TGTGCCAGCAGTTTCCGACTAGCGGGGGCCGATACGCAGTATTTT.